This T cell receptor (beta chain) was found in a study of T cell changes during pregnancy in multiple sclerosis. The CDR3 is 14 residues long. Germline V lookup: CDR1 MDHEN, CDR2 SYDVKM. Trimming took 2 bases from V and 4 from J, leaving 11 bases between them. Clones were read by immunoSEQ multiplex PCR, and TCRdb kept only the in-frame ones, dropping some. The table lists under 50,000 clones, almost 95% of them singletons. The chain carries TRBV28 and TRBJ1-1, with D perhaps TRBD1 (5 bases). The TCR originated in a female donor with multiple sclerosis, enrolled in a pregnancy study. The sequenced sample was CD8+ T cells from peripheral blood mononuclear cells, obtained in the first trimester of pregnancy. In DNA, the CDR3 is TGTGCCAGCAGTTTAGGTGGGGCCTCCACTGAAGCTTTCTTT. Protein sequence: CASSLGGASTEAFF.